This T cell receptor (beta chain) was found in a study of glioma-infiltrating T cells. Study-wide results and caveats: Very few CDR3 sequences were shared between tissue and blood. Above-expected tissue-blood divergence occurred in all gliomas, most in low-grade ones.

A note on this clonotype: What it binds is not known.

The iRepertoire nested amplicon-rescue multiplex PCR amplified TCR alpha and beta CDR3s from RNA. One-step reverse transcription and amplification started from approximately 100-400 ng of tissue mRNA or PBMC total RNA. TCRdb reprocessed the multiplex PCR reads via MiXCR and lists one record per CDR3 protein. The repertoire holds around 180,000 distinct CDR3 sequences, with more than 35% as singletons. V was shortened by 0 bases and J by 4 bases, with 15 bases between the two germline ends. In germline, CDR1 is DFQATT, CDR2 SNEGSKA (reference sequence). The CDR3 has 16 amino acids. The receptor was isolated from a human donor with low-grade glioma or glioblastoma, undergoing nonglioma brain surgery, or in good health (not recorded which). The sample taken for sequencing was glioma tissue, nonneoplastic brain tissue, or PBMCs (not recorded which). V gene TRBV20-1 combines with J gene TRBJ2-2; maybe TRBD2 (5 bases). In DNA, the CDR3 is TGCAGTGCTAGAGACGCGCGGCTAGCTGGCACCGGGGAGCTGTTTTTT. Its translation is CSARDARLAGTGELFF.